These 10 T cell receptor beta chains were sequenced from one sample in a study of T cell responses to AZD1222 COVID-19 vaccine. Profiled with immunoSEQ multiplex PCR; TCRdb holds only in-frame clones, not every one. Here the sample spans some 140,000 clones, about 91% being singletons. Sample: peripheral blood, taken 28 days after the second AZD1222 dose. All receptors derive from an adult who received the AZD1222 COVID-19 vaccine.

The chain uses TRBV18 and TRBJ2-1; 14 bases agree with TRBD2. The CDR3 is 16 amino acids. Germline V CDR1 and CDR2: KGHSH, LQKENI. With V trimmed by 2 bases and J by 9 bases, 6 bases remained unmatched. CDR3 protein: CASSPETSGGEGEQFF. Written as DNA, the CDR3 is TGTGCCAGCTCACCAGAGACTAGCGGGGGGGAGGGTGAGCAGTTCTTC.

This chain uses TRBV6-5 with TRBJ2-7; 11 bases match TRBD2. Germline values: CDR1 MNHEY, CDR2 SVGAGI. The ends lost 5 bases at V and 5 bases at J; junction bases unmatched: 8. This CDR3 is 15 amino acids long. The CDR3 bases are TGTGCCAGCAGTCAACTAGCGGGGGCAATCGACGAGCAGTACTTC. Protein product: CASSQLAGAIDEQYF.

The rearrangement uses TRBV6-2 or TRBV6-3 and TRBJ2-5, with D hard to call. The germline CDR1 and CDR2 sequences are MNHEY and SVGEGT. The CDR3 covers 11 residues. Trimming stripped 5 bases from V and 0 bases from J, with 1 base between. The chain's CDR3 is CASSNQETQYF. CDR3 DNA sequence: TGTGCCAGCAGTAACCAAGAGACCCAGTACTTC.

In its sample, this clone was seen once. This chain joins TRBV19 and TRBJ1-1; D might be TRBD1 (5 bases). Germline CDR1 and CDR2: LNHDA and SQIVND (reference sequence). The CDR3 contains 18 residues. The ends were cut back, 6 bases at V and 1 base at J, with 24 bases in the middle. The CDR3 DNA sequence: TGTGCCAGTAGGTCCCCGGGACCCAGCTCTTTTGGGAACACTGAAGCTTTCTTT. Residues: CASRSPGPSSFGNTEAFF.

V gene TRBV7-2 combines with J gene TRBJ2-1; 10 positions agree with TRBD1. The ends lost 4 bases at V and 9 bases at J; junction bases unmatched: 9. The germline V gene has CDR1 SGHTA and CDR2 FQGNSA. CDR3 length equals 15 residues. Here the CDR3 reads CASSSRQGASGEQFF. DNA for the CDR3: TGTGCCAGCAGCTCCCGACAGGGGGCGTCAGGTGAGCAGTTCTTC. The whole variable domain, remainder taken from reference TRBV7-2 and TRBJ2-1, is GAGVSQSPSNKVTEKGKDVELRCDPISGHTALYWYRQSLGQGLEFLIYFQGNSAPDKSGLPSDRFSAERTGGSVSTLTIQRTQQEDSAVYLCASSSRQGASGEQFFGPGTRLTVL.

V is TRBV7-2 and J is TRBJ2-7; TRBD2 matches 10 bases. J gave up 7 bases and V 4 bases, and 1 base lay outside the gene matches. This CDR3 contains 12 residues. Germline values: CDR1 SGHTA, CDR2 FQGNSA. The chain's CDR3 is CASSSLAGEQYV. CDR3 in DNA: TGTGCCAGCAGCTCACTAGCGGGAGAGCAGTACGTC.

This clone was counted between two and nine times. The chain joins TRBV15 to TRBJ1-6; D unresolved. Germline assignment: CDR1 LNHNV and CDR2 YYDKDF (reference sequence). V lost 5 bases and J 6 bases, leaving 11 bases between the germline ends. The CDR3 runs 14 residues. The CDR3 here is CATSRRSLNSPLHF. DNA for the CDR3: TGTGCCACCAGCCGCCGGAGCCTTAATTCACCCCTCCACTTT.

The CDR3 loop reads CATGRASGYTGELFF. The CDR3 DNA sequence: TGTGCCACCGGTAGGGCTAGCGGGTACACCGGGGAGCTGTTTTTT. This sequence joins TRBV24-1 and TRBJ2-2; TRBD2 agrees at 8 bases. The V gene end was trimmed by 9 bases and the J gene end by 3 bases; junction bases not matched to a gene: 8. Germline CDR1 is KGHDR and CDR2 is SFDVKD. The length of the CDR3 is 15 residues.

The chain combines TRBV5-4 with TRBJ1-2; a weak D match, TRBD1 (6 bases). Trimming removed 1 base at V and 5 bases at J, with 9 bases between. The germline CDR1 and CDR2 sequences are SGHNT and YYREEE (reference sequence). CDR3 length equals 13 residues. Here the CDR3 reads CASSLRQGYGYTF. For the CDR3, the DNA is TGTGCCAGCAGCTTGAGGCAGGGGTATGGCTACACCTTC. Combining the CDR3 with reference TRBV5-4 and TRBJ1-2 gives the whole variable domain ETGVTQSPTHLIKTRGQQVTLRCSSQSGHNTVSWYQQALGQGPQFIFQYYREEENGRGNFPPRFSGLQFPNYSSELNVNALELDDSALYLCASSLRQGYGYTFGSGTRLTVV.

V and J are TRBV18 and TRBJ1-6; unclear D gene. The CDR3 is made up of 12 amino acids. V was cut by 3 bases and J by 8 bases, with 5 bases left in between. Germline CDR1 is KGHSH and CDR2 is LQKENI. The CDR3: CASSPNDSPLHF. CDR3 sequence (DNA): TGTGCCAGCTCACCGAATGATTCACCCCTCCACTTT. The full variable domain, its missing parts supplied by reference TRBV18 and TRBJ1-6, is NAGVMQNPRHLVRRRGQEARLRCSPMKGHSHVYWYRQLPEEGLKFMVYLQKENIIDESGMPKERFSAEFPKEGPSILRIQQVVRGDSAAYFCASSPNDSPLHFGNGTRLTVT.